Shown below are 21 T cell receptor beta chains from a single sample sequenced in a study of PD-1 blockade in mismatch repair-deficient tumors. Assay used: immunoSEQ multiplex PCR; TCRdb lists only in-frame clones, some missing. The sample holds roughly 45,000 clones, over 75% seen once. Sequencing used PBMCs, obtained before pembrolizumab treatment. These receptors all come from an adult with mismatch repair-deficient cancer.

The chain is built from TRBV7-9 and TRBJ1-4, with 10 bases identical to TRBD1. Losses at the gene ends were 4 bases for V and 3 bases for J; bases not matched to a gene: 5. The CDR3 runs to 16 residues. CDR1 and CDR2 (germline): SEHNR, FQNEAQ (reference sequence). CDR3 DNA sequence: TGTGCCAGCAGCTCGTCCGGGACAGGGGCTAATGAAAAACTGTTTTTT. It translates to CASSSSGTGANEKLFF.

This clone was detected a few times. The chain carries TRBV27 and TRBJ1-2; the D is unclear. CDR1 is MNHEY and CDR2 is SMNVEV in the germline V gene (reference sequence). V was shortened by 0 bases and J by 4 bases, with 9 bases between the two germline ends. The CDR3 is 14 residues long. The CDR3 here is CASSLSRTTYGYTF. In DNA, the CDR3 is TGTGCCAGCAGTTTATCCCGCACAACCTATGGCTACACCTTC.

J is TRBJ2-1 and V is TRBV27; possibly TRBD1 or TRBD2 for D (5 bases each). This CDR3 has 16 residues. V was trimmed by 4 bases and J by 4 bases, leaving 17 bases between them. Germline V lookup: CDR1 MNHEY, CDR2 SMNVEV (reference sequence). Here the CDR3 DNA reads TGTGCCAGCAGTTCAGTGGGACCTGCTATATACAATGAGCAGTTCTTC. It codes for CASSSVGPAIYNEQFF.

The V call is TRBV15, the J call TRBJ1-2, with D possibly TRBD1 on 6 matching bases. Trimming shortened V by 1 base and J by 0 bases, and 6 bases separated the two germline ends. Germline CDR1 reads LNHNV; CDR2 reads YYDKDF (reference sequence). This CDR3 spans 14 amino acids. For the CDR3, the DNA is TGTGCCACCAGCAGAGGGGGGCCTAACTATGGCTACACCTTC. It yields the protein CATSRGGPNYGYTF.

V usage is TRBV30 and J usage is TRBJ2-1; 7 bases map to TRBD2. The V and J ends lost 1 base and 6 bases, in that order; junction bases with no gene match: 3. Germline-derived CDR1 and CDR2 are GTSNPN and SVGIG (reference sequence). The CDR3 is made up of 13 amino acids. The CDR3 DNA follows: TGTGCCTGGAGTGCTGGGGGGGGCAATGAGCAGTTCTTC. It translates to CAWSAGGGNEQFF. The full variable domain, in which reference TRBV30 and TRBJ2-1 provide the parts outside the CDR3, is SQTIHQWPATLVQPVGSPLSLECTVEGTSNPNLYWYRQAAGRGLQLLFYSVGIGQISSEVPQNLSASRPQDRQFILSSKKLLLSDSGFYLCAWSAGGGNEQFFGPGTRLTVL.

The chain recombines TRBV7-9 with TRBJ1-2; no clear D gene. The V and J ends lost 2 bases and 4 bases respectively, with 5 bases between them. Germline CDR1 reads SEHNR; CDR2 reads FQNEAQ (reference sequence). This CDR3 comprises 12 residues. As DNA, the CDR3 is TGTGCCAGCAGCTTAAGGGCCTATGGCTACACCTTC. This codes for CASSLRAYGYTF.

This chain uses TRBV4-3 with TRBJ1-4, with D maybe TRBD1 (5 bases). Per the germline V gene, CDR1 is LGHNA and CDR2 is YSLEER. Trimming shortened V by 3 bases and J by 3 bases, and 14 bases separated the two germline ends. There are 16 residues in the CDR3. Here the CDR3 DNA reads TGCGCCAGCAGCCAGCCGGAGGCAGGGTCTAATGAAAAACTGTTTTTT. This codes for CASSQPEAGSNEKLFF.

J is TRBJ2-3 and V is TRBV7-9; the match to TRBD2 covers 10 bases. This CDR3 region has 16 residues. Trimming at V came to 2 bases and at J to 5 bases, leaving 7 bases not matched to a gene. CDR1 is SEHNR and CDR2 is FQNEAQ in the germline V gene (reference sequence). CDR3 amino acids: CASSLILAGAQDTQYF. The CDR3 nucleotides read TGTGCCAGCAGCTTAATCCTAGCGGGAGCTCAAGATACGCAGTATTTT.

The rearrangement links TRBV21-1 to TRBJ1-1. TRBV21-1 is a listed pseudogene. This CDR3 region has 15 residues. Here the CDR3 DNA reads TGTGCCAGCAGCAAAGCTTCAGGGAGTTTCACTGAAGCTTTCTTT. It translates to CASSKASGSFTEAFF.

This clone was seen just once. The gene calls are TRBV19 and TRBJ1-1, with D hard to call. This CDR3 contains 12 residues. Per germline, CDR1 LNHDA and CDR2 SQIVND (reference sequence). The V end lost 4 bases, the J end lost 10 bases, and 13 bases lay between the germline ends. Written as DNA, the CDR3 is TGTGCCAGTAGTAACGTAGGGCAGAGAGCTTTCTTT. Its protein product is CASSNVGQRAFF.

This clone was picked up a small number of times. CDR3 region: CASRPGTSGTEQYF. DNA of the CDR3: TGTGCCAGCCGACCCGGGACTAGCGGGACCGAGCAGTACTTC. This chain connects TRBV27 to TRBJ2-7; 13 bases agree with TRBD2. After removal of 8 bases from V and 6 bases from J, the junction contained 7 bases not matched to a gene. Germline V CDR1 and CDR2: MNHEY, SMNVEV (reference sequence). The CDR3 is made up of 14 amino acids.

The rearrangement joins TRBV9 to TRBJ2-3; the match to TRBD2 covers 8 bases. This CDR3 spans 16 amino acids. The ends lost 0 bases at V and 4 bases at J; junction bases unmatched: 7. Germline loops: CDR1 SGDLS, CDR2 YYNGEE. The CDR3: CASSVAQAGVSDTQYF. The CDR3, as DNA: TGTGCCAGCAGCGTAGCTCAAGCGGGAGTTTCAGATACGCAGTATTTT.

This chain links TRBV6-5 with TRBJ2-5; 8 bases are a match to TRBD2. The V gene end was trimmed by 5 bases and the J gene end by 3 bases; junction bases not matched to a gene: 8. The CDR3 runs 15 residues. CDR1 MNHEY and CDR2 SVGAGI come from the germline V gene. CDR3 bases: TGTGCCAGCAGTCCCCGGGGGCGGGGGGAAGAGACCCAGTACTTC. Encoded protein: CASSPRGRGEETQYF.

The chain carries TRBV2 and TRBJ2-7, with 12 bases that match TRBD2. J gave up 7 bases and V 1 base, and 8 bases lay outside the gene matches. This CDR3 has 16 amino acids. Germline-derived CDR1 and CDR2 are SNHLY and FYNNEI. CDR3 nucleotide sequence: TGTGCCAGCAGTGAAGGAGGACTAGCGGGGCGGTTGGAGCAGTACTTC. It translates to CASSEGGLAGRLEQYF.

This rearrangement joins TRBV7-9 to TRBJ1-4; D is uncertain. This CDR3 spans 13 amino acids. In germline, CDR1 is SEHNR, CDR2 FQNEAQ (reference sequence). V was shortened by 4 bases and J by 6 bases, with 9 bases between the two germline ends. The DNA of the CDR3 is TGTGCCAGCAGCTGGACGAGGGATGAAAAACTGTTTTTT. Its protein product is CASSWTRDEKLFF.

The V gene is TRBV5-6, the J gene TRBJ2-1; 8 bases match TRBD2. Unmatched junction bases numbered 6, after V lost 1 base and J lost 3 bases. Germline V gene sequence: CDR1 SGHDT, CDR2 YYEEEE. The CDR3 extends over 16 amino acids. CDR3 nucleotides: TGTGCCAGCAGCTTGCTGAGCGGGAGCAGCTACAATGAGCAGTTCTTC. It yields the protein CASSLLSGSSYNEQFF. Combining the CDR3 with reference TRBV5-6 and TRBJ2-1 gives the whole variable domain DAGVTQSPTHLIKTRGQQVTLRCSPKSGHDTVSWYQQALGQGPQFIFQYYEEEERQRGNFPDRFSGHQFPNYSSELNVNALLLGDSALYLCASSLLSGSSYNEQFFGPGTRLTVL.

CDR3 sequence reads: CASSITGLGTDTQYF. The CDR3 DNA is TGTGCCAGTAGTATAACAGGGCTGGGTACAGATACGCAGTATTTT. The V gene is TRBV19, the J gene TRBJ2-3; tentative D call: TRBD1 (6 bases). The CDR3 runs 15 residues. Germline-derived CDR1 and CDR2 are LNHDA and SQIVND (reference sequence). The germline V and J ends were trimmed by 2 bases and 3 bases, with 12 bases remaining between them.

The chain combines TRBV28 with TRBJ2-5; D call uncertain. Germline assignment: CDR1 MDHEN and CDR2 SYDVKM. This CDR3 region has 13 residues. V was shortened by 5 bases and J by 3 bases, with 10 bases between the two germline ends. CDR3 region: CASSPSGEETQYF. The CDR3 nucleotides are TGTGCCAGCAGTCCTTCTGGGGAAGAGACCCAGTACTTC.

This clone has only a few counts. The chain uses TRBV25-1 and TRBJ1-2; D remains ambiguous. Trimming took 3 bases from V and 7 from J, leaving 9 bases between them. Germline V lookup: CDR1 MGHDK, CDR2 SYGVNS. The CDR3 covers 12 residues. CDR3 sequence reads: CASSDQRSGYTF. Here the CDR3 DNA reads TGTGCCAGCAGTGACCAACGCTCTGGCTACACCTTC.

V and J are TRBV19 and TRBJ2-5; 11 bases are a match to TRBD1. Germline V gene data show CDR1 as LNHDA and CDR2 as SQIVND (reference sequence). The ends lost 3 bases at V and 5 bases at J; junction bases unmatched: 8. This CDR3 is 16 amino acids long. The CDR3 loop is CASSISGQGAHETQYF. CDR3 DNA sequence: TGTGCCAGTAGTATCTCAGGACAGGGGGCCCATGAGACCCAGTACTTC.

The chain combines TRBV7-2 with TRBJ1-2; 10 bases agree with TRBD1. The length of the CDR3 is 14 residues. Germline V gives CDR1 SGHTA, CDR2 FQGNSA. Germline trimming cut 3 bases from V and 7 bases from J; bases unmatched to any gene: 5. Written as DNA, the CDR3 is TGTGCCAGCAGCTTTACGACAGGGGGCTCTGGCTACACCTTC. Its translation: CASSFTTGGSGYTF.